The 16 T cell receptor beta chains given below trace back to one sample, sequenced in a study of OX40 agonist ivuxolimab in advanced cancers. Assay: immunoSEQ multiplex PCR; the TCRdb copy retains only in-frame clones and omits some. The sample holds 90,000 to 100,000 clones, 91% seen once. The sample in question was CD4+ or CD8+ T cells sorted from blood, obtained in a trial of the OX40 agonist ivuxolimab. The receptors derive from an adult with an advanced solid tumor such as melanoma, head and neck, liver or kidney cancer.

A few counts support this clone. This chain connects TRBV11-2 to TRBJ2-7, with D perhaps matching TRBD2 (5 bases). CDR3 size: 12 residues. V was shortened by 5 bases and J by 7 bases, with 12 bases between the two germline ends. Germline V gene data show CDR1 as SGHAT and CDR2 as FQNNGV. The chain's CDR3 is CASSVSRGEQYF. The CDR3 region has the DNA TGTGCCAGCAGCGTTAGTCGGGGTGAGCAGTACTTC.

The chain carries TRBV5-1 and TRBJ2-7; D is perhaps TRBD1 (5 bases). The CDR3 covers 13 residues. Trimming cost V 0 bases and J 3 bases, with 7 bases left between them. The germline CDR1 and CDR2 sequences are SGHRS and YFSETQ. CDR3 bases: TGCGCCAGCAGCTTGGTAGACAGCTACGAGCAGTACTTC. This sequence encodes CASSLVDSYEQYF.

This rearrangement joins TRBV6-1 to TRBJ1-4; D is possibly TRBD1 (6 bases). Trimming pared 3 bases from V and 4 bases from J, leaving 12 bases between. The CDR3 sequence is 15 residues long. CDR1 is MNHNS, CDR2 SASEGT, per germline. DNA for the CDR3: TGTGCCAGCAGTGACTCAGGGGCAATTAATGAAAAACTGTTTTTT. Translation: CASSDSGAINEKLFF.

This chain uses TRBV6-5 with TRBJ2-5, with 8 bases identical to TRBD1. The tail of the sequence fits TRBJ2-7 better, so the J call may be wrong. The germline CDR1 and CDR2 sequences are MNHEY and SVGAGI. The CDR3 sequence is 13 residues long. CDR3 bases: TGTGCCAGCAGTCTGGACAGGGCTGGCGAGCAGTACTTC. Amino acid sequence: CASSLDRAGEQYF.

A single count supports this clone. V is TRBV28 and J is TRBJ2-7; D not certain. Germline values: CDR1 MDHEN, CDR2 SYDVKM. The V and J ends lost 2 bases and 0 bases respectively, with 8 bases between them. This CDR3 is 14 amino acids long. The CDR3 here is CASSLMGGSYEQYF. CDR3 in DNA: TGTGCCAGCAGTTTAATGGGCGGCTCCTACGAGCAGTACTTC.

This clone was picked up one time. The gene calls are TRBV29-1 and TRBJ2-5; D remains ambiguous. V lost 3 bases and J lost 1, with 9 bases in between. CDR3 size: 13 residues. Germline CDR1 and CDR2: SQVTM and ANQGSEA. CDR3 residues: CSVDGGTQETQYF. The CDR3 DNA reads TGCAGCGTTGATGGCGGTACCCAAGAGACCCAGTACTTC. The full variable domain, completed using reference TRBV29-1 and TRBJ2-5, is SAVISQKPSRDICQRGTSLTIQCQVDSQVTMMFWYRQQPGQSLTLIATANQGSEATYESGFVIDKFPISRPNLTFSTLTVSNMSPEDSSIYLCSVDGGTQETQYFGPGTRLLVL.

This chain links TRBV25-1 with TRBJ2-1; no reliable D call. There are 11 residues in the CDR3. Looked up from germline, CDR1 is MGHDK and CDR2 is SYGVNS. V was pared by 7 bases and J by 3 bases, with 4 bases between. For the CDR3, the DNA is TGTGCCAGCACCTACTACAATGAGCAGTTCTTC. Encoded protein: CASTYYNEQFF.

The chain carries TRBV5-5 and TRBJ1-1; D ambiguous. V shed 3 bases and J shed 0 bases, with 6 bases lying between them. CDR1 and CDR2 (germline): SGHKS, YYEKEE (reference sequence). The CDR3 sequence is 13 residues long. The CDR3: CASSWQLNTEAFF. In DNA, the CDR3 is TGTGCCAGCAGCTGGCAGCTGAACACTGAAGCTTTCTTT.

The chain is built from TRBV6-4 and TRBJ2-7, with 10 bases lining up with TRBD2. There are 15 residues in the CDR3. Germline V gene sequence: CDR1 MRHNA, CDR2 SNTAGT. The J segment lost 0 bases and the V segment lost 6 bases, leaving 5 bases of the junction unmatched. CDR3 region: CASSQVAGGSYEQYF. The CDR3 DNA reads as TGTGCCAGCAGCCAGGTAGCGGGGGGCTCCTACGAGCAGTACTTC.

This clone was recorded once. This chain links TRBV5-6 with TRBJ2-7; TRBD2 matches at 7 bases. The trim removed 1 base at V and 6 bases at J, leaving 7 bases unmatched. This CDR3 is built from 14 residues. Germline-derived CDR1 and CDR2 are SGHDT and YYEEEE. CDR3 DNA: TGTGCCAGCAGCTTGATTGCGGGGGTCGGCGAGCAGTACTTC. This codes for CASSLIAGVGEQYF. Together with reference TRBV5-6 and TRBJ2-7, the CDR3 gives the full variable domain: DAGVTQSPTHLIKTRGQQVTLRCSPKSGHDTVSWYQQALGQGPQFIFQYYEEEERQRGNFPDRFSGHQFPNYSSELNVNALLLGDSALYLCASSLIAGVGEQYFGPGTRLTVT.

The rearrangement joins TRBV29-1 to TRBJ2-3; 14 bases match TRBD2. CDR1 is SQVTM, CDR2 ANQGSEA, per germline. J gave up 1 base and V 4 bases, and 1 base lay outside the gene matches. The CDR3 is made up of 15 amino acids. The CDR3: CSVGGLAGGTDTQYF. The CDR3 nucleotides are TGCAGCGTTGGGGGACTAGCGGGGGGCACAGATACGCAGTATTTT.

The rearrangement joins TRBV7-6 to TRBJ2-5; TRBD2 matches 7 bases. CDR3 length: 17 residues. CDR1 and CDR2 from the germline V gene are SGHVS and FNYEAQ. The V and J ends lost 1 base and 5 bases, in that order; junction bases with no gene match: 13. This chain's CDR3 is CASSLVRREFSGETQYF. CDR3 DNA: TGTGCCAGCAGCTTAGTGAGGCGGGAGTTCAGTGGCGAGACCCAGTACTTC. Supplemented by reference TRBV7-6 and TRBJ2-5, the full variable domain reads GAGVSQSPRYKVTKRGQDVALRCDPISGHVSLYWYRQALGQGPEFLTYFNYEAQQDKSGLPNDRFSAERPEGSISTLTIQRTEQRDSAMYRCASSLVRREFSGETQYFGPGTRLLVL.

V and J are TRBV30 and TRBJ1-3; D gene unclear. The CDR3 covers 16 residues. Germline CDR1 and CDR2: GTSNPN and SVGIG (reference sequence). V was cut by 2 bases and J by 0 bases, with 14 bases left in between. CDR3 nucleotide sequence: TGTGCCTGGAGTCCAACTGGACGGGTCTCTGGAAACACCATATATTTT. It translates to CAWSPTGRVSGNTIYF.

The CDR3 spells CASSEPTGNTGELFF. In DNA, the CDR3 is TGCGCCAGCAGTGAGCCAACAGGGAACACCGGGGAGCTGTTTTTT. The chain is built from TRBV10-2 and TRBJ2-2; weak D call: TRBD1 (5 bases). Germline CDR1 reads WSHSY; CDR2 reads SAAADI. This CDR3 region has 15 residues. The V gene lost 2 bases and the J gene lost 1 base, with 8 bases spanning the gap.

The chain carries TRBV30 and TRBJ2-3, with D perhaps matching TRBD1 (5 bases). The CDR3 has 15 amino acids. CDR1 is GTSNPN, CDR2 SVGIG, per germline (reference sequence). V lost 4 bases and J lost 0, with 14 bases in between. CDR3 sequence reads: CAWIKTESSTDTQYF. The DNA for the CDR3 is TGTGCCTGGATCAAGACAGAGTCTAGCACAGATACGCAGTATTTT.

V and J are TRBV28 and TRBJ2-2, with TRBD1 identical over 7 bases. Losses at the gene ends were 6 bases for V and 4 bases for J; bases not matched to a gene: 5. The CDR3 runs to 14 residues. Looked up from germline, CDR1 is MDHEN and CDR2 is SYDVKM. CDR3: CASRSGQFTGELFF. As DNA, the CDR3 is TGTGCCAGCAGATCGGGACAGTTCACCGGGGAGCTGTTTTTT.